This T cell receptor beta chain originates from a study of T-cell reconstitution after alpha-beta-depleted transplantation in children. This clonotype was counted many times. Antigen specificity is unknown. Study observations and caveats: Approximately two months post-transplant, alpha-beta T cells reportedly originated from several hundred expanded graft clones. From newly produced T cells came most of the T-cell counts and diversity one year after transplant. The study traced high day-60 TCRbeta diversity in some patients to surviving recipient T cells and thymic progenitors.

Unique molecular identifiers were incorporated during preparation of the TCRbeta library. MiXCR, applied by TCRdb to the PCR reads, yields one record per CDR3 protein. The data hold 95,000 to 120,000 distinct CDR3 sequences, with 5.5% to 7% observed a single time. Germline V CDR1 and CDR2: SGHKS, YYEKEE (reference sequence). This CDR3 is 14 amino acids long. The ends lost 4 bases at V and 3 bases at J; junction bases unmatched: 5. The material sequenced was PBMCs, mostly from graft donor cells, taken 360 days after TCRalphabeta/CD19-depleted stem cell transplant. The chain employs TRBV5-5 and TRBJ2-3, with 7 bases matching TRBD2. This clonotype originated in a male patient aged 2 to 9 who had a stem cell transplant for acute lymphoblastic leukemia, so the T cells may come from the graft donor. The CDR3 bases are TGTGCCAGCAGCCAGAAGGGAGGGACAGATACGCAGTATTTT. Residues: CASSQKGGTDTQYF.